This TCR beta chain was recorded in a study of cytomegalovirus exposure and HLA in healthy donors (dated by TCRdb to about 2017). About the investigation overall: According to an earlier analysis of 587 of the donors, 150 million to 200 million T cells yielded approximately 120 million unique TCR beta sequences and around 300 Gb of sequence data. An early release covering 500 to 750 HLA-typed donors comprised approximately 300 gigabases of sequencing data and around 80 million unique TCR sequences. Of the 398 genotyped donors, 65% to 90% fell in the genetic ancestry cluster associated with self-reported Caucasian donors. The study was designed to test whether signatures of past pathogen exposure could be identified by cataloging public T cell receptors. The T cell repertoires of under 700 subjects were profiled by immunosequencing and related to cytomegalovirus serostatus. In addition to the first cohort of 650 to 800 subjects, a separate validation cohort of approximately 130 different subjects was used. High-throughput TCR immunosequencing, statistical association of individual TCRs with disease status, and machine learning were combined to predict cytomegalovirus infection status. In a later analysis, previously published TCR beta repertoires from 550 to 750 donors were re-analyzed and high-resolution HLA genotyping was added so that TCR occurrence patterns could be studied. In the later analysis, no new phenotypic data were used to find candidate immune exposures; instead, reliance was placed on TCR beta sequences and their occurrence across donors. To decide whether each TCR beta V gene segment behaved as functional or pseudogenic, an earlier analysis of approximately 620 of the donors relied on high-throughput TCR beta sequencing. Donor age, sex, ethnicity and CMV serostatus were collected together with the repertoire data. Genome-wide SNP genotypes for about 60% of the roughly 700 donors were used in a later genetic analysis, which treated that subset as a discovery cohort. All discovery cohort repertoires had been generated using a single sequencing platform. Class I and class II HLA loci were covered by the typing at four-digit resolution. The number of typed donors differed by locus: roughly 629-630 for A, B, C, DRB1 and DQB1; some 500 for DQA1; 606 for DPA1; and some 450 for DPB1. Five DR-DQ haplotypes were treated as single units for association and clustering because of strong linkage in the cohort. Among approximately 370 genotyped donors of the cohort, an average of around 250,000 unique TCR beta nucleotide sequences was sequenced per donor, of which about 19% were non-productive. Broader findings and caveats from the paper: A cluster of highly shared sequence variants was judged likely to represent a technical artifact of the sequencing pipeline. Correlated functional status among segregating V segments might be attributable to linkage disequilibrium, but an unknown experimental factor could not be ruled out. In this cohort, only TCR beta chains were sequenced, and detectable features were limited by the absence of alpha or paired-chain data. A further reported finding was that TCR beta sequences accurately predicted the HLA-A and HLA-B alleles for most subjects in the first cohort. Because some donors lacked HLA typing at each locus, the association tests relied only on the typed subset. When HLA alleles, especially DR and DQ, strongly co-occurred, TCR associations were difficult to assign to individual alleles. In an earlier analysis of 500 to 650 of the donors, most TCR beta V segments appeared in productive rearrangements about 87% or about 30% of the time, broadly matching IMGT annotations. The only immune exposure information available for the cohort was CMV serostatus. In the study, 150 to 200 TCR beta chains were listed as associated with cytomegalovirus. While some public TCRs were present in many individuals, most TCR sequences turned up only very rarely across donors. In a later genetic analysis, fewer N-insertions in productive TCRs were reported among donors in an Asian-associated ancestry cluster than the approximately 710-donor mean. Compared with equally common non-associated chains, HLA-associated TCR beta chains in a later analysis were more clonally expanded and had lower generation probabilities. In a later analysis, some 17,000 TCR beta sequences were associated with specific HLA alleles at a false discovery rate of 0.05. In vitro tests confirmed that a few of the cytomegalovirus-associated TCR beta chains recognize cytomegalovirus antigens. Most CMV-associated TCR beta chains appeared to be HLA-restricted in a later analysis, and the HLA associations seemed to be driven largely by CMV exposure. In a later analysis, several top co-occurrence clusters were reported to appear linked to parvovirus B19, influenza, CMV and Epstein-Barr virus. In both the original and validation cohorts, the classifier was reported to diagnose cytomegalovirus status with high specificity and sensitivity. The authors suggested that the approach could potentially be generalized to other disease states and immunological phenotypes. In a later analysis, the rate of TCR association differed among HLA loci, with DRB1 alleles having the most associated TCRs and HLA-C alleles having the fewest. The presence/absence analyses assumed that sequencing depth was roughly uniform across donors, and that assumption may not be true. V-gene and J-gene trimming of TCR beta chains was associated with a missense DCLRE1C variant in a later genetic analysis, and the association was replicated in an independent cohort. Some IMGT-functional V segments, including TRBV6-2 and TRBV6-3, could not be told apart with the 87-base-pair reads, so those segments were excluded. Because counts were too low, about 17 rarely observed V segments, including chromosome 9 orphons, were excluded from the earlier analysis of 587 of the donors.

The CDR3, from cysteine to phenylalanine, totals 15 residues. Kept here is only the CDR3 DNA, which spans 45 bases and is read in frame from base 1. The germline V gene provides CDR1 SGHNT and CDR2 YENEEA. Here V drops 5 bases and J drops 6 bases, and the junction holds 10 bases not matched to any gene. The cohort consisted of 650 to 850 healthy bone marrow donors. At the time of sampling, all cohort members were nominally healthy, though unrecorded immune exposures were likely present. The donor was CMV seronegative and was included in the group of 352 seronegative cohort members. A peripheral blood sample was provided by each donor, and peripheral blood mononuclear cells were used for TCR beta sequencing. Genomic DNA was extracted from the blood cell samples with the Qiagen DNeasy Blood Extraction Kit. A word on this clone: Its antigen is still unknown. There are no base qualities to consult, and no much larger clone falls within one base.

Libraries came from the immunoSEQ multiplex PCR assay. The multiplex PCR relied on a mix of 60 forward primers for TCR Vbeta segments and 13 reverse primers for TCR Jbeta segments. A multiplex PCR assay on genomic DNA amplified the CDR3 region of rearranged TCR beta genes. The Illumina HiSeq System was used to sequence the amplified TCR beta libraries as 87-base-pair reads. Per the authors' processing: A later analysis tallied 80 million to 95 million unique TCR beta chains across the 650 to 750 repertoires, and about 10 million of those chains were shared by two or more donors. A nearest-neighbor algorithm error-corrected the raw reads and collapsed the reads into unique sequences, merging closely related sequences to remove PCR and sequencing errors. To assign V, D and J gene segments, CDR3 sequences were aligned to IMGT reference sequences. Each retained sequence needed at least a six-nucleotide match to both a V gene segment and a J gene segment. Rearrangements were classified as productive when the CDR3 lacked stop codons and remained in frame with V and J, and all other rearrangements were classified as non-productive. Following IMGT convention, CDR3 was defined as the stretch from the second conserved V-encoded cysteine up to the conserved J-encoded phenylalanine. The earlier analysis of about 590 of the donors excluded sequences that lacked an unambiguous match to a single V gene segment. In an earlier analysis of some 590 of the donors, a V segment was called functional when productive rearrangements were above 56.7%, and segregating when the standard deviation between donors exceeded 5%. To diagnose cytomegalovirus status from the catalog of TCR beta chain sequences, a statistical classification framework was built. A later analysis assigned V and J genes by comparing TCR nucleotide sequences with IMGT/GENE-DB human TR gene sequences. A later analysis assigned CDR3 sequences and most-parsimonious VDJ recombination scenarios with the TCRdist pipeline. In a later analysis, each TCR beta chain was defined by its CDR3 amino acid sequence together with its V-gene family, and reads without a unique V-gene family were excluded. To address suspected cross-contamination and a sequencing artifact, a later analysis removed some 620 highly shared, low-generation-probability nucleotide sequences. For each public chain, a later analysis derived a clonal expansion index from normalized ranks of inferred template counts within each repertoire. Generation probabilities in a later analysis came from a VDJ recombination model fitted to out-of-frame rearrangements, and those results were checked against IGoR. Hypergeometric tests were used in a later analysis to score TCR-TCR, TCR-HLA and TCR-CMV co-occurrence, with a repertoire-size bias correction applied to the TCR pairs. False discovery rates were estimated in a later analysis by permuting HLA or CMV assignments 20 times. In a later analysis, co-occurring TCRs were grouped with DBSCAN, and TCRdist sequence similarity was added when clustering was performed within HLA-allele-positive subsets. Repertoires with fewer than 30,000 or more than 120,000 public chains were left out of co-occurrence clustering, as were about 5 repertoires with anomalous nucleotide sharing. TCRdb stores this immuneACCESS table with in-frame sequences only. Part of the clones is absent; in the studies checked, under half of the shortfall reflects unresolved V genes, and no reason is known for the rest. Clone size and V and J calls were adopted from that table, with D and trimming inferred from the DNA. Here the sample has tens of thousands of clones; about four fifths occur a single time. The ten largest clonotypes hold about 2% of the sample.

This clonotype was sampled from a woman aged 25 to 45 in good health and CMV-seronegative. The sequence is built from TRBV11-3 and TRBJ2-1; 7 nucleotides in the junction match TRBD2. The sequenced material came from PBMCs. The DNA sequence is as follows: TGTGCCAGCAGCCCTTACCCGGGGGGAGGCAATGAGCAGTTCTTC. Translated, it reads CASSPYPGGGNEQFF.